This T cell receptor beta chain was sequenced for a study of graft-versus-host responses after intestinal transplantation. Study summary: Anti-thymocyte globulin was used for induction in all recipients, who then took tacrolimus and steroids for approximately three years. General study results and limits: Detection of GvH clones occurred in recipient marrow, and some had their first appearance in ileum or blood.

As for this clone: Its specificity is not known.

The table came from immunoSEQ multiplex PCR; TCRdb's copy has only in-frame clones and leaves some out. The sample includes 78,000 or so clones, 87% seen only once; the top ten take 7.5% to 8.5%. Germline CDR1 reads MRHNA; CDR2 reads SNTAGT. The V gene lost 8 bases and the J gene lost 0 bases, with 8 bases spanning the gap. CDR3 size: 14 residues. Specimen: unstimulated CD8+ T cells sorted from spleen or lymph node cells, collected before transplant. The TCR was taken from a human donor who was the organ donor for an intestinal transplant. The chain is built from TRBV6-4 and TRBJ2-6, with D uncertain. The CDR3 nucleotides are TGTGCCAGCGGGCCCCACTCTGGGGCCAACGTCCTGACTTTC. It codes for CASGPHSGANVLTF.